What follows is one TCR beta chain and its context. The antigen is undetermined. Germline values: CDR1 KGHDR, CDR2 SFDVKD. This CDR3 has 15 amino acids. V dropped 3 bases and J dropped 9; count of bases not matched to a gene: 8. TCRdb ran MiXCR on the reads and lists one entry per CDR3 protein. Among about a million distinct CDR3 sequences, under 40% were seen once, and the ten largest hold 13%. The data derive from a study of T cell repertoires in cytomegalovirus infection. The chain has TRBV24-1 and TRBJ2-1, with 9 bases identical to TRBD1. The source was cultured CD8+ T cells from PBMCs, collected from culture after CMV antigen stimulation. The TCR originated in a human donor in good health (CMV status not recorded). Some clones in this sample may be carry-over from other donors' samples. In nucleotides, the CDR3 is TGTGCCACCAGTGATCTGGCAGACAGGGGGTTTGAGCAGTTCTTC. It specifies CATSDLADRGFEQFF.